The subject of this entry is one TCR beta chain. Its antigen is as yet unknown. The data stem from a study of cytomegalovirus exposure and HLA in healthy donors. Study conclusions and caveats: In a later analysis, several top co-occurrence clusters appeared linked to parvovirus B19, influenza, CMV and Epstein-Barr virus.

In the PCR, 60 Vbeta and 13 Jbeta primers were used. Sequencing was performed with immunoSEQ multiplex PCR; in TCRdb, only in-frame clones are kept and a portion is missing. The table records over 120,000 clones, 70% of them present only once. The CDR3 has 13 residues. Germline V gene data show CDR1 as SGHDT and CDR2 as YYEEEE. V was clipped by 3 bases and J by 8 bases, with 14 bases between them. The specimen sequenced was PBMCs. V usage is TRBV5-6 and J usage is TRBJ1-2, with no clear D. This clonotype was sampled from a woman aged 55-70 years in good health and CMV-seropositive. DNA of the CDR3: TGTGCCAGCAGCTCCGGGTCCCGGCGGGGCTACACCTTC. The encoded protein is CASSSGSRRGYTF.